These 11 T cell receptor beta chains were all obtained from the same sample, sequenced in a study of cytomegalovirus exposure and HLA in healthy donors. PCR primers comprised 60 Vbeta and 13 Jbeta primers. Clones were read by immunoSEQ multiplex PCR, and TCRdb kept only the in-frame ones, dropping some. The sample has 90,000 to 150,000 clones; 76% are singletons. The sequencing input was PBMCs. The source is a woman between 40 and 55 years old in good health and CMV-seropositive.

V usage is TRBV2 and J usage is TRBJ2-1, with 11 bases fitting TRBD2. The CDR3 runs to 16 residues. V lost 6 bases and J lost 0; bases outside the gene matches: 4. CDR1 is SNHLY and CDR2 is FYNNEI in the germline V gene. CDR3 amino acids: CASRFTSGSSYNEQFF. The DNA of the CDR3 is TGTGCCAGCAGGTTCACTAGCGGGAGCTCCTACAATGAGCAGTTCTTC. Using reference TRBV2 and TRBJ2-1 for the parts outside the CDR3, the full variable domain is EPEVTQTPSHQVTQMGQEVILRCVPISNHLYFYWYRQILGQKVEFLVSFYNNEISEKSEIFDDQFSVERPDGSNFTLKIRSTKLEDSAMYFCASRFTSGSSYNEQFFGPGTRLTVL.

The chain couples TRBV18 to TRBJ1-5, with TRBD1 identical over 8 bases. J gave up 4 bases and V 6 bases, and 5 bases lay outside the gene matches. The CDR3 is 14 residues long. Germline V gene data show CDR1 as KGHSH and CDR2 as LQKENI. CDR3 sequence (DNA): TGTGCCAGCTCGCTTGACAGGGGTAATCAGCCCCAGCATTTT. This gives the protein CASSLDRGNQPQHF.

This rearrangement joins TRBV7-9 to TRBJ1-3, with 9 bases aligning to TRBD1. Per germline, CDR1 SEHNR and CDR2 FQNEAQ (reference sequence). V lost 3 bases and J lost 4; bases outside the gene matches: 7. The CDR3 has 16 residues. CDR3 DNA: TGTGCCAGCAGCTTCCTACAGGGGGCTGGGGGAAACACCATATATTTT. Translated, it gives CASSFLQGAGGNTIYF.

This clone was seen only a few times. The V and J genes are TRBV27 and TRBJ1-1; possibly TRBD1 for D (6 bases). With 1 base removed from V and 7 bases from J, the gap between germline ends came to 13 bases. The CDR3 covers 14 residues. CDR1 is MNHEY and CDR2 is SMNVEV in the germline V gene (reference sequence). CDR3: CASSLWGGAGEAFF. The CDR3 coding sequence is TGTGCCAGCAGTTTATGGGGGGGGGCTGGTGAAGCTTTCTTT.

The chain combines TRBV28 with TRBJ1-5, with 7 bases aligning to TRBD1. The trim removed 3 bases at V and 6 bases at J, leaving 23 bases unmatched. This CDR3 has 20 residues. CDR1 MDHEN and CDR2 SYDVKM come from the germline V gene. The CDR3 loop is CASSFGLGTDKNWVRQPQHF. In DNA form, the CDR3 reads TGTGCCAGCAGTTTCGGGCTTGGGACAGACAAAAATTGGGTGCGTCAGCCCCAGCATTTT. The variable domain in full, completed from reference TRBV28 and TRBJ1-5, reads DVKVTQSSRYLVKRTGEKVFLECVQDMDHENMFWYRQDPGLGLRLIYFSYDVKMKEKGDIPEGYSVSREKKERFSLILESASTNQTSMYLCASSFGLGTDKNWVRQPQHFGDGTRLSIL.

The chain has TRBV11-1 and TRBJ1-2; D unresolved. Per germline, CDR1 SGHAT and CDR2 FQDESV (reference sequence). The CDR3 has 12 residues. V shed 4 bases and J shed 8 bases, with 11 bases lying between them. CDR3 protein: CASSSDGVGYTF. CDR3 DNA: TGTGCCAGCAGCTCGGACGGGGTGGGCTACACCTTC.

The CDR3 loop is CASSQDGSGKETQYF. As DNA, the CDR3 is TGCGCCAGCAGCCAAGATGGAAGCGGTAAAGAGACCCAGTACTTC. The rearrangement uses TRBV4-1 and TRBJ2-5; D may be TRBD2 (5 bases). The CDR3 totals 15 residues. Germline CDR1 and CDR2: MGHRA and YSYEKL. Trimming took off 0 bases at V and 3 bases at J, with 11 bases between the two ends.

The V gene is TRBV4-2, the J gene TRBJ2-5, with 16 bases that match TRBD2. Trimming removed 4 bases from V and 0 bases from J; junction bases left unmatched: 2. Germline V CDR1 and CDR2: LGHNA, YNFKEQ. The CDR3 has 17 residues. CDR3 coding DNA: TGTGCCAGCAGCCCGGGACTAGCGGGGGGGTACCAAGAGACCCAGTACTTC. This sequence encodes CASSPGLAGGYQETQYF.

The chain links TRBV2 to TRBJ2-1, with TRBD1 identical over 9 bases. In germline, CDR1 is SNHLY, CDR2 FYNNEI. V shed 5 bases, J shed 7 bases, and the junction held 15 bases outside the gene matches. The CDR3 covers 17 residues. CDR3 DNA: TGTGCCAGCAGTCCCTTCCTGGGGGGGACAGGGTGGAATGAGCAGTTCTTC. Translated, it gives CASSPFLGGTGWNEQFF. Using reference TRBV2 and TRBJ2-1 for the parts outside the CDR3, the full variable domain is EPEVTQTPSHQVTQMGQEVILRCVPISNHLYFYWYRQILGQKVEFLVSFYNNEISEKSEIFDDQFSVERPDGSNFTLKIRSTKLEDSAMYFCASSPFLGGTGWNEQFFGPGTRLTVL.

The J gene is TRBJ1-4, the V gene TRBV12-5; TRBD1 is a possible D gene (6 bases). The V gene lost 5 bases and the J gene lost 4 bases, with 11 bases spanning the gap. This CDR3 has 14 residues. The germline V gene has CDR1 LGHNT and CDR2 FRNRAP. The chain's CDR3 is CASGIGQINEKLFF. DNA of the CDR3: TGTGCTAGTGGTATCGGACAGATTAATGAAAAACTGTTTTTT.

This chain links TRBV10-2 with TRBJ2-1; 7 nucleotides align to TRBD1. The CDR3 is 16 residues long. The V segment lost 3 bases and the J segment 10 bases; nucleotides outside the gene matches: 15. Germline-derived CDR1 and CDR2 are WSHSY and SAAADI. CDR3 sequence: CASSELTGTLLGEQFF. The CDR3 DNA sequence: TGCGCCAGCAGTGAATTGACAGGGACACTTTTGGGAGAGCAGTTCTTC.